Listed below are T cell receptor beta chains from one sample, sequenced in a study of blood T cells in healthy people across ages. TCRdb redid the calling of the 5' RACE reads with MiXCR, one entry per CDR3 protein. The repertoire holds about 1.1 million distinct CDR3 sequences, with about two fifths as singletons. Specimen: blood. These receptors originate from a man younger than 35 in good health. The CDR3 runs from the conserved cysteine through the conserved F or W. Each record gives: V gene, D gene, clone size, CDR3 length, J gene, CDR3 protein, CDR3 DNA. A D gene is named only where the DNA matches it firmly. Only some rows state a clone size, as once, few, many or a class for expanded clones.

TRBV11-2	TRBD1	NA	13	TRBJ1-2	CASSAGTGHGYTF	TGTGCCAGCAGTGCCGGGACAGGCCATGGCTACACCTTC
TRBV7-9	TRBD2	NA	17	TRBJ2-3	CASSLGTSGAERDTQYF	TGTGCCAGCAGCCTCGGGACTAGCGGGGCCGAGAGGGATACGCAGTATTTT
TRBV7-8	TRBD1	NA	14	TRBJ1-2	CASSLDGQGYGYTF	TGTGCCAGCAGCTTGGACGGACAGGGCTATGGCTACACCTTC
TRBV11-2	NA	NA	14	TRBJ2-5	CASSLDLWEETQDF	TGTGCCAGCAGCTTAGATCTCTGGGAAGAGACCCAGGACTTC
TRBV7-8	TRBD2	NA	19	TRBJ2-3	CASSFSSRIWDYGTDTQYF	TGTGCCAGCAGCTTTTCTTCTCGGATATGGGACTACGGCACAGATACGCAGTATTTT
TRBV20-1	NA	few	14	TRBJ1-2	CSAPLAGRSYGYTF	TGCAGTGCCCCCCTCGCAGGGAGGAGTTATGGCTACACCTTC
TRBV7-9	TRBD1	NA	17	TRBJ1-2	CAGSPRTGSPTNYGYTF	TGTGCCGGCAGCCCGCGGACAGGTAGTCCTACTAACTATGGCTACACCTTC
TRBV6-1	NA	few	16	TRBJ2-3	CASSSGGGLGVDTQYF	TGTGCCAGCAGTTCTGGGGGGGGGCTTGGGGTGGATACGCAGTATTTT
TRBV20-1	NA	NA	17	TRBJ2-3	CSASSLRPASPTDTQYF	TGCAGTGCTAGTAGTCTCAGACCAGCAAGTCCCACAGATACGCAGTATTTT
TRBV20-1	NA	many	13	TRBJ2-5	CSASRTAQETQYF	TGCAGTGCTAGTAGGACAGCTCAAGAGACCCAGTACTTC
TRBV6-5	TRBD1	NA	13	TRBJ2-1	CASRQGLNNEQFF	TGTGCCAGCCGACAGGGGCTAAACAATGAGCAGTTCTTC
TRBV12-3/TRBV12-4	NA	few	17	TRBJ1-5	CASSPRFGQKNNQPQHF	TGTGCCAGCAGTCCCCGATTCGGGCAGAAAAACAATCAGCCCCAGCATTTT
TRBV29-1	NA	few	14	TRBJ1-2	CSVEGDRGRFGYTF	TGCAGCGTTGAAGGGGACCGAGGACGTTTTGGCTACACCTTC
TRBV4-1	NA	once	16	TRBJ2-3	CASSRKKDNNPDTQYF	TGCGCCAGCAGCCGAAAAAAGGACAATAATCCCGATACGCAGTATTTT
TRBV7-2	NA	few	13	TRBJ1-4	CASSLRANEKLFF	TGTGCCAGCAGCCTCAGGGCAAATGAAAAACTGTTTTTT
TRBV6-1	TRBD2	few	17	TRBJ2-3	CASSKTSGGVSTDTQYF	TGTGCCAGCAGCAAGACTAGCGGGGGGGTTAGCACAGATACGCAGTATTTT
TRBV24-1	TRBD1	NA	13	TRBJ2-7	CATSDRGTGEQYF	TGTGCCACCTCGGACAGGGGTACGGGCGAGCAGTACTTC
TRBV20-1	NA	NA	13	TRBJ2-2	CSARVGGTGELFF	TGCAGTGCTAGAGTGGGCGGCACCGGGGAGCTGTTTTTT
TRBV11-2	NA	few	16	TRBJ1-2	CASSLVAGKDLYGYTF	TGTGCCAGCAGCTTAGTTGCAGGGAAGGATTTGTATGGCTACACCTTC
TRBV4-1	NA	few	15	TRBJ2-3	CASSQEKTSTDTQYF	TGCGCCAGCAGCCAAGAAAAAACTAGCACAGATACGCAGTATTTT
TRBV10-3	TRBD2	few	18	TRBJ2-1	CAISGLQPTSGGYNEQFF	TGTGCCATCAGTGGCCTTCAACCAACTAGCGGGGGTTACAATGAGCAGTTCTTC
TRBV20-1	TRBD2	many	14	TRBJ2-7	CSARPGGSYYEQYF	TGCAGTGCTAGACCGGGGGGGTCGTACTACGAGCAGTACTTC
TRBV7-9	TRBD1	NA	16	TRBJ2-5	CASSLIGTGEVETQYF	TGTGCCAGCAGCTTAATCGGGACAGGGGAGGTAGAGACCCAGTACTTC
TRBV9	NA	NA	15	TRBJ1-2	CTSSVDNRVSYGYTF	TGTACCAGCAGCGTAGACAACAGGGTGTCCTATGGCTACACCTTC
TRBV9	TRBD1	NA	14	TRBJ1-1	CASSVVPTGGEAFF	TGTGCCAGCAGCGTAGTCCCTACAGGGGGTGAAGCTTTCTTT
TRBV5-1	TRBD1	once	16	TRBJ2-3	CASCFYGQGSTDTQYF	TGCGCCAGCTGCTTTTACGGACAGGGCAGCACAGATACGCAGTATTTT
TRBV9	NA	NA	16	TRBJ1-4	CASSSTSLATNEKLFF	TGTGCCAGCAGCTCTACCTCCCTGGCAACTAATGAAAAACTGTTTTTT
TRBV3-1	NA	NA	16	TRBJ1-4	CASSPNIGGGQGKLFF	TGTGCCAGCAGCCCTAATATTGGCGGGGGGCAAGGAAAACTGTTTTTT
TRBV27	TRBD1	NA	16	TRBJ2-5	CASSSWGQTSQETQYF	TGTGCCAGCAGTTCCTGGGGACAGACATCCCAAGAGACCCAGTACTTC
TRBV6-5	NA	few	14	TRBJ2-3	CASSGTRSTDTQYF	TGTGCCTCCTCGGGCACTCGTAGCACAGATACGCAGTATTTT
TRBV29-1	TRBD2	few	14	TRBJ2-7	CSVGRGTSAYEQYF	TGCAGCGTTGGGAGGGGGACTAGCGCCTACGAGCAGTACTTC
TRBV3-1	NA	NA	15	TRBJ2-3	CASSRIPRDTDTQYF	TGTGCCAGCAGCCGAATTCCTCGGGACACAGATACGCAGTATTTT
TRBV4-3	NA	NA	16	TRBJ2-2	CASSQDQAGNTGELFF	TGCGCCAGCAGCCAAGATCAGGCAGGGAACACCGGGGAGCTGTTTTTT
TRBV7-9	NA	many	11	TRBJ1-4	CASSLDEKLFF	TGTGCCAGCAGCTTAGATGAAAAACTGTTTTTT
TRBV20-1	NA	few	14	TRBJ1-2	CSAMGGGQRNGYTF	TGCAGTGCTATGGGTGGGGGCCAGCGGAATGGCTACACCTTC
TRBV20-1	NA	NA	14	TRBJ2-3	CSARHVLGTDTQYF	TGCAGTGCTAGACACGTTCTAGGCACAGATACGCAGTATTTT
TRBV13	NA	NA	15	TRBJ2-1	CASSVGSSVANEQFF	TGTGCCAGCAGCGTGGGGTCTTCGGTGGCCAATGAGCAGTTCTTC
TRBV5-1	NA	NA	14	TRBJ2-1	CASSLAEPPNEQFF	TGCGCCAGCAGCTTGGCAGAGCCACCCAATGAGCAGTTCTTC
TRBV20-1	NA	NA	13	TRBJ2-5	CSARPAGFGTQYF	TGCAGTGCTAGACCCGCGGGGTTTGGGACCCAGTACTTC
TRBV20-1	NA	NA	12	TRBJ1-2	CSAIVGQDGYTF	TGCAGTGCCATAGTCGGGCAGGATGGCTACACCTTC
TRBV7-2	TRBD1	few	16	TRBJ2-1	CASSLATDRTYNEQFF	TGTGCCAGCAGCTTAGCCACGGACAGGACCTACAATGAGCAGTTCTTC
TRBV28	NA	few	14	TRBJ2-5	CASSSKGGQETQYF	TGTGCCAGCAGTTCGAAAGGGGGCCAAGAGACCCAGTACTTC
TRBV12-3/TRBV12-4	TRBD1	many	16	TRBJ2-3	CASSLEQGVRTDTQYF	TGTGCCAGCAGTTTAGAACAGGGGGTTCGCACAGATACGCAGTATTTT